The 14 T cell receptor beta chains reported below all come from one sample, sequenced in a study of metastatic and nonmetastatic thyroid tumors. TCRdb re-analyzed the PCR reads using MiXCR. Altogether 35,000 to 40,000 clones are present, less than 20% being singletons, with the ten largest covering roughly 9.8%. No patient had received any treatment before thyroid surgery. Sequencing used tumor tissue. The receptors derive from a female donor with papillary thyroid cancer or a benign thyroid nodule (not recorded which). Some clones in this sample may be carry-over from other donors' samples.

This clone was detected ten times or more. V and J are TRBV20-1 and TRBJ1-2; D is unclear. Germline V gene sequence: CDR1 DFQATT, CDR2 SNEGSKA (reference sequence). V was clipped by 0 bases and J by 4 bases, with 15 bases between them. This CDR3 is 15 amino acids long. The CDR3 DNA follows: TGCAGTGCTAGAGACCCCAACCGGCCAGGCTATGGCTACACCTTC. Amino acids: CSARDPNRPGYGYTF.

This clone is termed medium-sized. J is TRBJ2-3 and V is TRBV27; TRBD1 aligns across 8 bases. CDR3 length equals 19 residues. The trim removed 1 base at V and 2 bases at J, leaving 14 bases unmatched. CDR1 MNHEY and CDR2 SMNVEV come from the germline V gene (reference sequence). The chain's CDR3 is CASSLYSLTTGAITDTQYF. Here the CDR3 DNA reads TGTGCCAGCAGTTTATACTCCCTCACGACAGGGGCGATCACAGATACGCAGTATTTT.

This clone was observed many times. The chain links TRBV3-1 to TRBJ2-1, with TRBD2 as a possible D gene (5 bases). This CDR3 is built from 16 residues. Germline assignment: CDR1 LGHDT and CDR2 YNNKEL (reference sequence). V was pared by 4 bases and J by 7 bases, with 20 bases between. The DNA for the CDR3 is TGTGCCAGCAGCCCCTCAGGAGGTCAGCGTCGGAATGAGCAGTTCTTC. This encodes CASSPSGGQRRNEQFF.

In this sample, this clone turned up many times. The chain has TRBV19 and TRBJ2-7; 11 nucleotides agree with TRBD1. The V gene end was trimmed by 5 bases and the J gene end by 3 bases; junction bases not matched to a gene: 6. The V gene's germline CDR1 is LNHDA and CDR2 SQIVND (reference sequence). This CDR3 comprises 15 residues. The CDR3 bases are TGTGCCAGTAGTTTATCGGGGACAGGGGGCTACGAGCAGTACTTC. This translates into CASSLSGTGGYEQYF.

This chain connects TRBV6-2 or TRBV6-3 to TRBJ1-5, with D unresolved. V lost 3 bases and J lost 7, with 28 bases in between. Germline V gene lookup returns CDR1 MNHEY and CDR2 SVGEGT. The CDR3 totals 19 residues. The chain's CDR3 is CASSYRGSGLKGLGQPQHF. DNA for the CDR3: TGTGCCAGCAGTTATCGAGGCAGTGGGCTGAAAGGCCTCGGGCAGCCCCAGCATTTT.

To note about this clone: The junction departs from the called germline gene at one end, perhaps through a read error. The chain is built from TRBV6-2 or TRBV6-3 and TRBJ2-7; D is undetermined. The CDR3 spans 12 residues. CDR1 MNHEY and CDR2 SVGEGT come from the germline V gene. The DNA of the CDR3 is TGTGCCAGCATTTACCCCGGAGTCGAGCATTACTTC. Translating it yields CASIYPGVEHYF.

The sample holds a few counts of this clone. This clone may be a read error of a much larger clone one base away. This CDR3 is also generated by other DNA sequences in the sample. This sequence joins TRBV29-1 and TRBJ2-1, with D possibly being TRBD1 or TRBD2 (5 bases each). CDR3 length: 15 residues. Germline CDR1 and CDR2: SQVTM and ANQGSEA. V lost 5 bases, J lost 8 bases, and 22 bases lay in between. The CDR3 DNA follows: TGCAGCGTTAGACACAGGACCGCCGGGGTCGATGAGCAGTTCTTC. Protein product: CSVRHRTAGVDEQFF.

This clone was seen repeatedly, ten times or more. The chain recombines TRBV11-2 with TRBJ1-2, with TRBD1 as a possible D gene (5 bases). The CDR3 sequence is 15 residues long. V was trimmed by 3 bases and J by 5 bases, leaving 16 bases between them. CDR1 is SGHAT, CDR2 FQNNGV, per germline. The CDR3 region has the DNA TGTGCCAGCAGCTTCTCGCAGGGCCCTCTATATGGCTACACCTTC. Translation: CASSFSQGPLYGYTF. Together with reference TRBV11-2 and TRBJ1-2, the CDR3 gives the full variable domain: EAGVAQSPRYKIIEKRQSVAFWCNPISGHATLYWYQQILGQGPKLLIQFQNNGVVDDSQLPKDRFSAERLKGVDSTLKIQPAKLEDSAVYLCASSFSQGPLYGYTFGSGTRLTVV.

At least ten counts were recorded for this clone. This sequence joins TRBV15 and TRBJ1-1; 7 bases agree with TRBD1. CDR3 length: 14 residues. V was clipped by 1 base and J by 4 bases; unmatched bases: 3. Germline V gene sequence: CDR1 LNHNV, CDR2 YYDKDF (reference sequence). CDR3: CATSRGRGPTEAFF. CDR3 DNA: TGTGCCACCAGCAGAGGTAGGGGGCCCACTGAAGCTTTCTTT.

This clone was detected only a few times. With a much larger clone just one base away, this may be a read error. The chain uses TRBV12-5 and TRBJ2-1, with TRBD2 as a possible D gene (5 bases). The V gene lost 7 bases and the J gene lost 9 bases, with 19 bases spanning the gap. The CDR3 loop spans 14 amino acids. Germline V gene lookup returns CDR1 LGHNT and CDR2 FRNRAP. The CDR3 loop is CASALDVPGCEQFF. The CDR3 DNA sequence: TGTGCTAGTGCCCTGGATGTCCCGGGGTGTGAGCAGTTCTTC.

This chain joins TRBV9 and TRBJ1-6, with no clear D. CDR3 length equals 15 residues. The V and J ends lost 3 bases and 8 bases respectively, with 15 bases between them. Germline loops: CDR1 SGDLS, CDR2 YYNGEE. The CDR3 sequence: CASSARDGYDSPLHF. The DNA of the CDR3 is TGTGCCAGCAGCGCAAGGGATGGGTACGATTCACCCCTCCACTTT.

The DNA for the CDR3 is TGTGCCACCAGTGAACACCAGGGATCACTCATAGATACGCAGTATTTT. Protein product: CATSEHQGSLIDTQYF. This chain uses TRBV24-1 with TRBJ2-3; TRBD1 is a possible D gene (5 bases). Germline CDR1 is KGHDR and CDR2 is SFDVKD. The V end was cut by 4 bases, the J end by 5 bases, with 18 bases between. The CDR3 contains 16 residues.

This clone occurred many times. This chain joins TRBV29-1 and TRBJ2-4; D gene ambiguous. V lost 7 bases, J lost 0 bases, and 7 bases lay in between. This CDR3 has 12 residues. Per the germline V gene, CDR1 is SQVTM and CDR2 is ANQGSEA. CDR3: CSATVAKNIQYF. CDR3 nucleotide sequence: TGCAGCGCTACAGTAGCCAAAAACATTCAGTACTTC.

There are many counts of this clone. At one boundary the junction diverges from the germline segment, which might be a read error. The CDR3: CASTLGMGHSFEQYF. The CDR3 region has the DNA TGTGCCAGCACCTTGGGAATGGGACACTCGTTCGAGCAGTACTTC. The rearrangement links TRBV5-6 to TRBJ2-7, with D tentatively TRBD1 (6 bases). This CDR3 has 15 residues. Germline V lookup: CDR1 SGHDT, CDR2 YYEEEE. Combining the CDR3 with reference TRBV5-6 and TRBJ2-7 gives the whole variable domain DAGVTQSPTHLIKTRGQQVTLRCSPKSGHDTVSWYQQALGQGPQFIFQYYEEEERQRGNFPDRFSGHQFPNYSSELNVNALLLGDSALYLCASTLGMGHSFEQYFGPGTRLTVT.